The present T cell receptor beta chain was sequenced within a study of sequential checkpoint blockade in melanoma. Looking at the study overall: Patients were randomized 1:1 to nivolumab-then-ipilimumab or ipilimumab-then-nivolumab first-line.

The method was immunoSEQ multiplex PCR; TCRdb's version includes in-frame clones alone and lacks a portion of them. The table includes approximately 29,000 clones, about 83% detected once. The treatment: randomized to nivolumab then ipilimumab (arm A) or the reverse (arm B). PBMC sorting kept live CD3+CD8+ cells without CD19 or CD56. This TCR derives from a human donor with melanoma. The sample in question was CD8+ T cells sorted from blood (inferred from file names), obtained from a patient given nivolumab and ipilimumab in sequence.

CDR3 DNA: TGTGCCAGCAGCAGAAGCGGGGATCCATACAATGAGCAGTTCTTC. Its protein product is CASSRSGDPYNEQFF. This chain uses TRBV7-7 with TRBJ2-1; 7 positions agree with TRBD2. The CDR3 is made up of 15 amino acids. CDR1 and CDR2 from the germline V gene are SSHAT and FNYEAQ (reference sequence). The junction had 8 bases not matched to a gene; V was cut back by 5 bases and J by 4 bases.